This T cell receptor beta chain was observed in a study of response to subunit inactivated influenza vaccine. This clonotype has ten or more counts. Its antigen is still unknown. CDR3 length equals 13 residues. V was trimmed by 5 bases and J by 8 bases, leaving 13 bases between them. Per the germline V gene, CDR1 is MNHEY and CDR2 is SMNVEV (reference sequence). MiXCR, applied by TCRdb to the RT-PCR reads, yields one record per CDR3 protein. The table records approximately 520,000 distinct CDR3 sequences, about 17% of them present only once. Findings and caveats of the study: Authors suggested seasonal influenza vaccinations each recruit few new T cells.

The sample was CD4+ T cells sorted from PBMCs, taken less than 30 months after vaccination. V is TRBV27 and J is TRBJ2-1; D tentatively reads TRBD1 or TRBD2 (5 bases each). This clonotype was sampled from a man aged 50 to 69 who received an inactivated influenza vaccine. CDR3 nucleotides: TGTGCCAGCAGTCCTTGGGGCGGGTATGAGCAGTTCTTC. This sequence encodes CASSPWGGYEQFF.